The 20 T cell receptor beta chains reported below all come from one sample, sequenced in a study of blood T cell repertoires in COVID-19. TCRdb keeps only in-frame clones here, not all; method: immunoSEQ multiplex PCR. The data contain around 300,000 clones, about nine tenths of them seen just once; the ten biggest clones take up around 2%. The sequencing input was peripheral blood. The receptors were gathered from a man aged 50-60 years with acute or convalescent COVID-19.

The J gene is TRBJ2-5, the V gene TRBV5-4, with 7 bases that match TRBD1. V gave up 4 bases and J gave up 4 bases; unmatched junction bases: 4. Looked up from germline, CDR1 is SGHNT and CDR2 is YYREEE (reference sequence). This CDR3 is 13 amino acids long. In DNA, the CDR3 is TGTGCCAGCAGCCCCCAGGGGGTAGAGACCCAGTACTTC. Protein sequence: CASSPQGVETQYF.

This chain links TRBV4-2 with TRBJ1-5, with D perhaps matching TRBD1 (5 bases). The germline CDR1 and CDR2 sequences are LGHNA and YNFKEQ. Trimming stripped 0 bases from V and 2 bases from J, with 5 bases between. The CDR3 runs to 14 residues. Here the CDR3 DNA reads TGTGCCAGCAGCCAAGACAGGGGCAATCAGCCCCAGCATTTT. Protein product: CASSQDRGNQPQHF.

The chain employs TRBV30 and TRBJ2-5; tentative D call: TRBD2 (6 bases). This CDR3 comprises 12 residues. Germline lookup yields CDR1 GTSNPN and CDR2 SVGIG (reference sequence). Trimming removed 5 bases from V and 4 bases from J, with 11 bases in between. The CDR3 sequence: CAWRLVGETQYF. The CDR3 DNA follows: TGTGCCTGGCGACTAGTCGGAGAGACCCAGTACTTC.

The chain couples TRBV18 to TRBJ1-2; a possible D gene is TRBD1 (5 bases). Germline lookup yields CDR1 KGHSH and CDR2 LQKENI. V lost 3 bases and J 3 bases, leaving 11 bases between the germline ends. The CDR3 loop spans 14 amino acids. The DNA of the CDR3 is TGTGCCAGCTCACCCTTGGGCAGGGACTATGGCTACACCTTC. Translating it yields CASSPLGRDYGYTF.

The rearrangement uses TRBV15 and TRBJ2-2; D is possibly TRBD1 (6 bases). The CDR3 runs to 16 residues. The V end was cut by 2 bases, the J end by 1 base, with 11 bases between. Germline V lookup: CDR1 LNHNV, CDR2 YYDKDF (reference sequence). CDR3 residues: CATSRPYRENTGELFF. Written as DNA, the CDR3 is TGTGCCACCAGCAGACCCTACAGGGAGAACACCGGGGAGCTGTTTTTT.

The J gene is TRBJ1-2, the V gene TRBV6-6; D is unclear. Germline V gene data show CDR1 as MNHNY and CDR2 as SVGAGI (reference sequence). CDR3 length: 17 amino acids. V was trimmed by 5 bases and J by 0 bases, leaving 19 bases between them. This CDR3 reads CASSPGLGEPANYGYTF. CDR3 nucleotides: TGTGCCAGCAGTCCCGGTTTGGGAGAGCCCGCTAACTATGGCTACACCTTC.

This chain links TRBV4-2 with TRBJ1-6; 7 bases match TRBD1. The CDR3 is 14 amino acids. The ends lost 3 bases at V and 9 bases at J; junction bases unmatched: 5. The germline gives CDR1 LGHNA, CDR2 YNFKEQ. CDR3 coding DNA: TGTGCCAGCAGCCAGGAAGACAGGGTTTCACCCCTCCACTTT. Translating gives CASSQEDRVSPLHF.

V usage is TRBV2 and J usage is TRBJ1-3; the D gene is possibly TRBD1 (5 bases). The CDR3 is 16 amino acids. Germline V lookup: CDR1 SNHLY, CDR2 FYNNEI. V was pared by 7 bases and J by 0 bases, with 16 bases between. Here the CDR3 DNA reads TGTGCCAGCACAGCTGACAGAGCTTACTCTGGAAACACCATATATTTT. Its translation is CASTADRAYSGNTIYF. The whole variable domain, filled in from reference TRBV2 and TRBJ1-3, reads EPEVTQTPSHQVTQMGQEVILRCVPISNHLYFYWYRQILGQKVEFLVSFYNNEISEKSEIFDDQFSVERPDGSNFTLKIRSTKLEDSAMYFCASTADRAYSGNTIYFGEGSWLTVV.

The gene calls are TRBV18 and TRBJ1-3; TRBD1 agrees at 7 bases. Trimming cost V 3 bases and J 0 bases; bases outside gene matches: 11. Germline V gives CDR1 KGHSH, CDR2 LQKENI. The CDR3 sequence is 18 residues long. CDR3 sequence (DNA): TGTGCCAGCTCACCCCAGTCCGGGACAGCTGTCTCTGGAAACACCATATATTTT. Amino acid sequence: CASSPQSGTAVSGNTIYF.

In its sample, this clone was seen once. The rearrangement uses TRBV6-5 and TRBJ2-5; D perhaps matches TRBD2 (5 bases). In germline, CDR1 is MNHEY, CDR2 SVGAGI. V dropped 2 bases and J dropped 5 bases, with 12 bases sitting between them. The length of the CDR3 is 14 residues. The CDR3 here is CASSYLSGGETQYF. DNA of the CDR3: TGTGCCAGCAGTTACCTTTCGGGCGGGGAGACCCAGTACTTC.

The gene calls are TRBV11-2 and TRBJ2-7; D perhaps matches TRBD2 (5 bases). The CDR3 is 14 amino acids. Germline V gene sequence: CDR1 SGHAT, CDR2 FQNNGV. V gave up 7 bases and J gave up 3 bases, with 16 bases separating them. In DNA, the CDR3 is TGTGCCAGCACCCAAGGAGGCAGTTTCTACGAGCAGTACTTC. This codes for CASTQGGSFYEQYF.

The rearrangement uses TRBV9 and TRBJ1-1; D gene ambiguous. V lost 7 bases and J 4 bases, leaving 23 bases between the germline ends. The CDR3 loop spans 16 amino acids. Germline loops: CDR1 SGDLS, CDR2 YYNGEE. CDR3 residues: CASGTPGRLGGTEAFF. For the CDR3, the DNA is TGTGCCAGCGGTACACCGGGTAGGTTAGGAGGCACTGAAGCTTTCTTT.

The J gene is TRBJ2-5, the V gene TRBV10-3; a possible D gene is TRBD2 (6 bases). CDR1 and CDR2 from the germline V gene are ENHRY and SYGVKD. Deletions cut 10 bases from V and 3 bases from J, with 18 bases between. The CDR3 length is 14 residues. The CDR3: CATKLTSGEETQYF. CDR3 in DNA: TGTGCCACCAAACTGACTTCGGGGGAAGAGACCCAGTACTTC.

The V and J genes are TRBV5-4 and TRBJ1-2, with TRBD1 matching 7 bases. Germline assignment: CDR1 SGHNT and CDR2 YYREEE (reference sequence). The ends lost 4 bases at V and 3 bases at J; junction bases unmatched: 3. The CDR3 extends over 13 amino acids. The CDR3 here is CASSRTGDYGYTF. For the CDR3, the DNA is TGTGCCAGCAGCCGGACAGGCGACTATGGCTACACCTTC.

This chain connects TRBV19 to TRBJ2-7, with D possibly being TRBD1 (5 bases). Germline V gives CDR1 LNHDA, CDR2 SQIVND (reference sequence). CDR3 length: 13 amino acids. Deletions cut 1 base from V and 4 bases from J, with 8 bases between. The CDR3 sequence is CASSIARAYEQYF. In DNA, the CDR3 is TGTGCCAGTAGTATAGCCAGGGCTTACGAGCAGTACTTC.

This chain uses TRBV19 with TRBJ2-1; TRBD1 agrees at 10 bases. Germline V gene data show CDR1 as LNHDA and CDR2 as SQIVND (reference sequence). V shed 8 bases and J 1 base; nucleotides not matched to a gene: 2. This CDR3 region has 14 residues. CDR3 bases: TGTGCCAGTCGGACAGGGGGATCCTACAATGAGCAGTTCTTC. Translating gives CASRTGGSYNEQFF.

The V call is TRBV5-1, the J call TRBJ1-2; D gene ambiguous. V gave up 4 bases and J gave up 4 bases, with 17 bases separating them. Germline lookup yields CDR1 SGHRS and CDR2 YFSETQ. The CDR3 totals 15 residues. The CDR3 DNA sequence: TGCGCCAGCAGCCCACTTAAAGGAGGAGGCTATGGCTACACCTTC. Translation: CASSPLKGGGYGYTF.

The CDR3 DNA reads as TGCGCCAGCTCCTGGACTAGCGGGGGGCGGGGAGAGACCCAGTACTTC. Its translation: CASSWTSGGRGETQYF. The rearrangement joins TRBV10-2 to TRBJ2-5; TRBD2 aligns across 14 bases. Unmatched junction bases numbered 9, after V lost 8 bases and J lost 4 bases. Germline V gene data show CDR1 as WSHSY and CDR2 as SAAADI. There are 16 residues in the CDR3.

This chain uses TRBV14 with TRBJ2-2; D remains unclear. Per the germline V gene, CDR1 is SGHDN and CDR2 is FVKESK. CDR3 length: 13 residues. V lost 4 bases and J 7 bases, leaving 10 bases between the germline ends. CDR3: CASSPQQIGELFF. Here the CDR3 DNA reads TGTGCCAGCAGCCCTCAACAAATCGGGGAGCTGTTTTTT.

This clone was recorded only once. V is TRBV19 and J is TRBJ1-5, with 8 bases fitting TRBD1. Germline values: CDR1 LNHDA, CDR2 SQIVND (reference sequence). The CDR3 has 16 amino acids. The V segment lost 7 bases and the J segment 6 bases; nucleotides outside the gene matches: 14. The CDR3 loop is CASKGQARGSGQPQHF. The CDR3 nucleotides are TGTGCCAGTAAGGGACAGGCTCGGGGGAGCGGTCAGCCCCAGCATTTT.